The 14 T cell receptor beta chains given below trace back to one sample, sequenced in a study of PD-L1 blockade in urothelial cancer. The data were produced by immunoSEQ multiplex PCR, yet TCRdb's version contains in-frame clones alone and is incomplete. The repertoire holds 20,000 to 25,000 clones, with approximately 90% as singletons. The material was PBMCs, obtained around atezolizumab (anti-PD-L1) treatment. The receptors shown here come from a man between 45 and 60 years old with urothelial cancer.

The rearrangement links TRBV27 to TRBJ2-2, with 9 bases that match TRBD2. V was clipped by 2 bases and J by 8 bases; unmatched bases: 3. CDR3 size: 14 residues. Germline CDR1 reads MNHEY; CDR2 reads SMNVEV (reference sequence). CDR3 coding DNA: TGTGCCAGCAGTTTACTTAGCGGGGGAGGGGAGCTGTTTTTT. Residues: CASSLLSGGGELFF.

This chain connects TRBV30 to TRBJ1-5; 10 bases align to TRBD1. Germline CDR1 GTSNPN, CDR2 SVGIG (reference sequence). The CDR3 totals 16 residues. V was clipped by 2 bases and J by 2 bases; unmatched bases: 6. The CDR3 region has the DNA TGTGCCTGGAGTAGACAGGGGGCCTTTGGCAATCAGCCCCAGCATTTT. Translation gives CAWSRQGAFGNQPQHF.

V and J are TRBV20-1 and TRBJ1-1; D is unclear. V dropped 4 bases and J dropped 1 base, with 4 bases sitting between them. CDR1 and CDR2 from the germline V gene are DFQATT and SNEGSKA (reference sequence). The CDR3 is 11 amino acids. The DNA of the CDR3 is TGCAGTGCTAAGCCGAACACTGAAGCTTTCTTT. Encoded protein: CSAKPNTEAFF.

J is TRBJ2-1 and V is TRBV25-1, with TRBD2 as a possible D gene (6 bases). The CDR3 consists of 13 residues. Germline-derived CDR1 and CDR2 are MGHDK and SYGVNS. V lost 6 bases and J lost 4, with 10 bases in between. The CDR3 sequence is CASRGTLYNEQFF. The DNA for the CDR3 is TGTGCCAGCAGAGGGACTTTATACAATGAGCAGTTCTTC.

The J gene is TRBJ2-5, the V gene TRBV5-6, with TRBD1 matching over 9 bases. Germline V gene data show CDR1 as SGHDT and CDR2 as YYEEEE. The CDR3 is made up of 13 amino acids. V shed 4 bases and J 10 bases; nucleotides not matched to a gene: 8. The CDR3 loop reads CASSPGTGQDQYF. DNA for the CDR3: TGTGCCAGCAGCCCCGGGACAGGGCAGGACCAGTACTTC.

This chain joins TRBV28 and TRBJ2-1; 8 positions agree with TRBD2. Germline V gene data show CDR1 as MDHEN and CDR2 as SYDVKM. V was clipped by 5 bases and J by 4 bases; unmatched bases: 7. The CDR3 is made up of 15 amino acids. The DNA of the CDR3 is TGTGCCAGCAGTCCCGACAGCGGGAGTTACAATGAGCAGTTCTTC. It is translated as CASSPDSGSYNEQFF.

The J gene is TRBJ2-5, the V gene TRBV18; 8 nucleotides line up with TRBD1. From germline, CDR1 is KGHSH and CDR2 LQKENI. The CDR3 has 14 residues. J was trimmed by 7 bases and V by 6 bases; bases with no gene match: 10. CDR3 region: CASSPDRVLVTQYF. The CDR3 DNA is TGTGCCAGCTCTCCGGACAGGGTGCTTGTGACCCAGTACTTC.

CDR3: CASSFLHSGLLSYNEQFF. CDR3 sequence (DNA): TGTGCCAGCAGTTTCCTACATTCGGGACTCCTCTCCTACAATGAGCAGTTCTTC. V usage is TRBV28 and J usage is TRBJ2-1; TRBD2 is a possible D gene (6 bases). There are 18 residues in the CDR3. V was trimmed by 3 bases and J by 0 bases, leaving 18 bases between them. CDR1 MDHEN and CDR2 SYDVKM come from the germline V gene.

J is TRBJ2-1 and V is TRBV7-9; TRBD2 matches 12 bases. Trimming removed 4 bases from V and 9 bases from J; junction bases left unmatched: 13. From germline, CDR1 is SEHNR and CDR2 FQNEAQ (reference sequence). The CDR3 has 17 residues. CDR3 nucleotides: TGTGCCAGCAGCTCCACGACTAGCGGGAGAGGTTGGGGTGAGCAGTTCTTC. Its translation: CASSSTTSGRGWGEQFF.

CDR3 nucleotides: TGCGCCAGCAGCTTGGCCAGGACTAGCGGGTTCCCGGTTGAGCAGTTCTTC. Protein product: CASSLARTSGFPVEQFF. The rearrangement joins TRBV5-1 to TRBJ2-1; 11 bases map to TRBD2. Germline V gene sequence: CDR1 SGHRS, CDR2 YFSETQ. The CDR3 has 17 residues. Germline trimming cut 0 bases from V and 9 bases from J; bases unmatched to any gene: 11.

This sequence joins TRBV25-1 and TRBJ2-2; 9 positions agree with TRBD2. V lost 6 bases and J lost 6; bases outside the gene matches: 5. Germline V gene data show CDR1 as MGHDK and CDR2 as SYGVNS. This CDR3 has 14 residues. The CDR3 sequence is CASRGVAGAGELFF. The DNA of the CDR3 is TGTGCCAGCAGGGGGGTAGCGGGAGCCGGGGAGCTGTTTTTT.

The chain carries TRBV5-1 and TRBJ1-5; no clear D gene. Germline lookup yields CDR1 SGHRS and CDR2 YFSETQ. The CDR3 is made up of 15 amino acids. V shed 1 base and J shed 7 bases, with 15 bases lying between them. The CDR3 DNA reads TGCGCCAGCAGCTTGTTCGGGGATGAGGGACAGCCCCAGCATTTT. Translating it yields CASSLFGDEGQPQHF.

J is TRBJ1-2 and V is TRBV4-1, with 8 bases aligning to TRBD1. The CDR3 consists of 17 residues. Germline values: CDR1 MGHRA, CDR2 YSYEKL. V gave up 0 bases and J gave up 4 bases; unmatched junction bases: 10. DNA for the CDR3: TGCGCCAGCAGCCAAGATATAGGCAGGGGGCAGATCTATGGCTACACCTTC. Its translation is CASSQDIGRGQIYGYTF.

This clone was counted a few times. J is TRBJ2-4 and V is TRBV18, with D perhaps TRBD1 (6 bases). V lost 0 bases and J 4 bases, leaving 7 bases between the germline ends. Germline loops: CDR1 KGHSH, CDR2 LQKENI. CDR3 length: 14 residues. DNA of the CDR3: TGTGCCAGCTCACCACCGGGACATAAAAACATTCAGTACTTC. As protein: CASSPPGHKNIQYF.